This is a list of T cell receptor beta chains from one sample in a study of CD8+CD57+ T cells in acquired aplastic anemia. MiXCR, run by TCRdb on the reads, gives a single entry per CDR3 protein. The sample records fewer than 250,000 distinct CDR3 sequences, roughly 53% being singletons. Sequences were obtained from sorted CD4+, CD8+, or CD8+CD57+ T cells (not recorded which) from PBMCs. These receptors were taken from a human donor with aplastic anemia. Each CDR3 is given with its conserved first and last residue. Fields, in order: J gene, D gene, V gene, clone size, CDR3 length, CDR3 DNA, CDR3 protein. The D gene is left open where the match is weak. The size of a clone is reported for some rows only, either as once, few or many, or as a class for expanded clones.

>TRBJ2-7|TRBD2|TRBV7-2|-|20
TGTGCCAGCAGCGCACGTCCCGGGACTAGCGGGGGGGCCAGCTCCTACGAGCAGTACTTC
CASSARPGTSGGASSYEQYF
>TRBJ2-7|TRBD2|TRBV11-3|-|16
TGTGCCAGCAGTGAAGGGAGCGGGGGGCCCCCCCACGAGCAGTACTTC
CASSEGSGGPPHEQYF
>TRBJ1-2|-|TRBV19|-|11
TGTGCCAGTAGTAAGGACTATGGCTACACCTTC
CASSKDYGYTF
>TRBJ1-5|TRBD1|TRBV6-6|-|18
TGTGCCAGCAGTGCACAGGGGGCCGGGGTTAAGAGCAATCAGCCCCAGCATTTT
CASSAQGAGVKSNQPQHF
>TRBJ1-5|-|TRBV15|-|14
TGTGCCACCAGCTGGAGACAGGGCAATCAGCCCCAGCATTTT
CATSWRQGNQPQHF
>TRBJ2-7|-|TRBV28|many|10
TGTGCCAGTACAGGGAACGAGCAGTACTTC
CASTGNEQYF
>TRBJ1-1|TRBD1|TRBV18|-|14
TGTGCCACCCCGGGACAGGGTGAACACCGGGGAGCTTTCTTT
CATPGQGEHRGAFF
>TRBJ2-3|-|TRBV4-2|-|16
TGTGCCAGCAGCCTTGAGAGGGGCGGGAGCACAGATACGCAGTATTTT
CASSLERGGSTDTQYF
>TRBJ2-2|TRBD2|TRBV5-1|-|12
TGCGCCAGCATAAGCGGGGCCGGGGAGCTGTTTTTT
CASISGAGELFF
>TRBJ1-6|TRBD1|TRBV10-3|-|14
TGTGCCGTCGCGCAGGGGGCGCGGAATTCACCCCTCCACTTT
CAVAQGARNSPLHF
>TRBJ2-2|-|TRBV24-1|-|12
TGTGCCACCAGTGATTTGACCGGGGAGCTGTTTTTT
CATSDLTGELFF
>TRBJ2-3|-|TRBV5-1|-|14
TGCGCCAGCATCCGCACCCTGTCCACAGATACGCAGTATTTT
CASIRTLSTDTQYF
>TRBJ1-2|TRBD1|TRBV2|once|13
TGTGCCAGCAGTCTCGGGACAGGGGCCGCATACCTCTTC
CASSLGTGAAYLF
>TRBJ1-2|-|TRBV20-1|-|13
TGCAGTGCACGCTGGAAGGGCCTCCAAGACTACACCTTC
CSARWKGLQDYTF
>TRBJ2-7|-|TRBV7-9|once|13
TGTGCCAGCAGCCCCCATACTTCCTACGAGCAGTACTTC
CASSPHTSYEQYF
>TRBJ1-1|-|TRBV19|few|12
TGTGCCAGTCGGATGCCTAACACTGAAGCTTTCTTT
CASRMPNTEAFF
>TRBJ1-5|TRBD1|TRBV28|few|16
TGTGCCAGCCGTGAGACCGGGACAGTCGGCAATCAGCCCCAGCATTTT
CASRETGTVGNQPQHF
>TRBJ2-3|-|TRBV2|-|14
TGTGCCAGCCGGTCGACCCGCCGAACAGATACGCAGTATTTT
CASRSTRRTDTQYF
>TRBJ2-5|-|TRBV29-1|-|13
TGCAGCGTCATGACGGTGTTCGGGGAGACCCAGTACTTC
CSVMTVFGETQYF
>TRBJ2-5|-|TRBV7-3|-|14
TGTGCCAGCAGCTTAAATAGGGTTGGAGAGACCCAGTACTTC
CASSLNRVGETQYF
>TRBJ2-7|-|TRBV4-2|few|16
TGTGCCAGCAGCGTCCAGACAGGCCTCTCCTCCTACGAGCAGTACTTC
CASSVQTGLSSYEQYF
>TRBJ1-6|-|TRBV5-8|many|12
TGTGCCAGCAGCCTTCCTAATTCACCCCTCCACTTT
CASSLPNSPLHF
>TRBJ2-7|-|TRBV2|many|14
TGTGCCAGCAGGGAACTTCGGACTATCGACGAGCAGTACTTC
CASRELRTIDEQYF
>TRBJ1-1|-|TRBV5-1|many|15
TGCGCCAGCAGCTTGTTCCCGGCCATGAACACTGAAGCTTTCTTT
CASSLFPAMNTEAFF
>TRBJ1-1|-|TRBV2|-|14
TGTGCCAGCAGACCAAAGGTAGAGGACACTGAAGCTTTCTTT
CASRPKVEDTEAFF
>TRBJ1-2|-|TRBV10-3|-|14
TGTGCCATCAGTTGGACACAGGGAAAAGGCGGCTACACCTTC
CAISWTQGKGGYTF
>TRBJ1-5|-|TRBV7-2|-|14
TGTGCCAGCAGCTTGGGGTCCTACAATCAGCCCCAGCATTTT
CASSLGSYNQPQHF
>TRBJ1-4|-|TRBV4-2|many|15
TGTGCCAGCAGCCAAGATGGGGGAGATAATGAAAAACTGTTTTTT
CASSQDGGDNEKLFF
>TRBJ2-2|-|TRBV12-3/TRBV12-4|many|13
TGTGCCAGCAGTCCCCAGGGATACGGGGAGCTGTTTTTT
CASSPQGYGELFF
>TRBJ1-2|TRBD1|TRBV7-3|-|15
TGTGCCAGCAGCTCCGCCGCAGGGGGCCAGTTCGGCTACACCTTC
CASSSAAGGQFGYTF
>TRBJ2-3|TRBD1|TRBV19|-|14
TGTGCCAGTAGTATATTCGGACAGGGGGCTGCGCAGTATTTT
CASSIFGQGAAQYF
>TRBJ2-7|-|TRBV11-2|once|16
TGTGCCAGCAGCCATGACATCTCGGCCCCATTTCACGAGCAGTACTTC
CASSHDISAPFHEQYF
>TRBJ1-1|-|TRBV10-3|-|16
TGTGCCATCAGAGGAGTGGACACCGGACGGAACACTGAAGCTTTCTTT
CAIRGVDTGRNTEAFF